This T cell receptor (beta chain) was sequenced in a study of blood T cell repertoires in COVID-19 (dated by TCRdb to the early 2020s). With regard to the full study: Samples covering the acute and convalescent phases of COVID-19 were provided by collaborators in the United States, Italy and Spain. The prospective study material was composed of cDNA or gDNA derived from T cells, B-cell-depleted T cells, or PBMCs. Deeply sampled blood TCRbeta repertoires from subjects exposed to, actively infected with, or recovered from COVID-19 were included in the dataset. The repertoires were released in a freely available public database intended as a resource for research on the immune response to SARS-CoV-2. The samples were drawn from two sources: the first 160 participants of the ongoing ImmuneRACE study, and 1,000 to 1,500 subjects contributed by 6 global collaborators. Sample metadata almost always included a de-identified subject ID, COVID-19 status, age in years and sex. Where HLA class I and class II types were available, the types were taken from metadata supplied by the sample provider, not from assay-based typing.

TCRbeta CDR3 regions were amplified from genomic DNA by means of the immunoSEQ Assay, a bias-controlled multiplex PCR. Turning to the authors' computational methods: The number of nucleated cells in each sample was estimated from the amplification of reference gene primers within the assay. Sequence reads were collapsed and filtered to measure the absolute abundance of every unique TCRbeta CDR3 rearrangement. For each sample, productive Simpson clonality was calculated as the square root of Simpson's diversity index across productive rearrangements. TCRdb provides this immuneACCESS table in a form limited to in-frame rearrangements. Some clones are lacking; in checked studies, under half of them reflect an unresolved V gene, and why the rest are absent is not known. Clone size and the V and J calls come from that table; the DNA yielded D and trimming. This sample comprises 350,000 or so clones, roughly 90% of them detected only once. Just over 1% of the sample belongs to the ten largest clones.

The investigation overall reported the following: Clinical and demographic metadata were provided uncurated, with the amount varying by source and participant.

As to this clone: Its specific antigen is unknown. No base qualities exist here, and no much larger clone lies one base off it.

In the prospective study, participants were about 18 to 100 years old, resided in fewer than 25 geographic areas of the United States, and were enrolled through a virtual design. In the prospective study, participants were assigned to cohorts based on the clinical history participants reported in a screening survey and a study questionnaire. Exposed participants had been in contact with someone with a PCR-confirmed or clinician-diagnosed COVID-19 case within 2 weeks of study entry. In the prospective study, whole blood, serum and a nasopharyngeal or oropharyngeal swab were collected from each participant by mobile phlebotomists. Over an approximately 2-month period, participants in the prospective study had the option of providing additional blood draws and questionnaires. Before DNA extraction, blood samples from the prospective study were shipped at room temperature or frozen. From the germline V gene, CDR1 is MRHNA and CDR2 is SNTAGT. Trimming removed 4 bases from V and 0 bases from J, leaving 12 bases between the germline ends. The CDR3 holds 15 amino acids from the cysteine to the phenylalanine. Left in the record is the CDR3 DNA by itself, 45 bases read in frame from the first base.

The sequenced material came from PBMCs or T cells enriched from blood (not recorded which). The V and J segments used are TRBV6-4 and TRBJ1-2; the D gene is perhaps TRBD1, on 5 matching bases. This TCR derives from a woman aged 30 to 39 who had been exposed to COVID-19. The DNA sequence is as follows: TGTGCCAGCAGTGCGGAATGGGGCTCTAACTATGGCTACACCTTC. This translates into CASSAEWGSNYGYTF.